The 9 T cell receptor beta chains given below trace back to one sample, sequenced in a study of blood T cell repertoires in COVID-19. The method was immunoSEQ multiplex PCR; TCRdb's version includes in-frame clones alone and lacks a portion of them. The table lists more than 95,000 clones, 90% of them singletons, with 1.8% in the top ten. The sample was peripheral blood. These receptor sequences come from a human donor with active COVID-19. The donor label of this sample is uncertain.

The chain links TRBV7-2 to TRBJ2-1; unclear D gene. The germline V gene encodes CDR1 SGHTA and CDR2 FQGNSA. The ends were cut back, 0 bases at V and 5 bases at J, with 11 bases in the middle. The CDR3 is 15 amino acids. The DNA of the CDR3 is TGTGCCAGCAGCTTAGCCTCGTTTCGGGACAATGAGCAGTTCTTC. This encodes CASSLASFRDNEQFF.

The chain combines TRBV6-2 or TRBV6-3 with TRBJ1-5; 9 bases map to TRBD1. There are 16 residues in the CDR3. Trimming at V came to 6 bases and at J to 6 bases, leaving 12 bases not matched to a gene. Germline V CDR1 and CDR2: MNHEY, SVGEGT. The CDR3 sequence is CASRPTDRGTSQPQHF. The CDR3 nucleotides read TGTGCCAGCAGGCCTACGGACAGGGGAACAAGTCAGCCCCAGCATTTT.

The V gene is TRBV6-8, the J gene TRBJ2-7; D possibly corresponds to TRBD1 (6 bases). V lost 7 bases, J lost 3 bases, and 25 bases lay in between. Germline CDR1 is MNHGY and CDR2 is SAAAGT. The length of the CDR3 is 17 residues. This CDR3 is CASICRGRPTRHYEQYF. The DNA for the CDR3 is TGTGCCAGCATCTGCAGGGGAAGACCAACCAGACACTACGAGCAGTACTTC.

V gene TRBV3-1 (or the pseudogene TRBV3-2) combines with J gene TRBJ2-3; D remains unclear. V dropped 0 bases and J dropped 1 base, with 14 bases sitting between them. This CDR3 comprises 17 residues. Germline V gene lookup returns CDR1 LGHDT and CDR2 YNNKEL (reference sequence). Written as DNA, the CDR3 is TGTGCCAGCAGCCAAGATGTCAGGTTTGGTGGCACAGATACGCAGTATTTT. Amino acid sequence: CASSQDVRFGGTDTQYF.

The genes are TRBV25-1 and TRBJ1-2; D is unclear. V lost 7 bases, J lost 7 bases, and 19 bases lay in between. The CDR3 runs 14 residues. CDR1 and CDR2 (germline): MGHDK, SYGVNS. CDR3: CASIQEGPESGYTF. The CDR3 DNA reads TGTGCCAGCATTCAGGAGGGCCCTGAGAGTGGCTACACCTTC.

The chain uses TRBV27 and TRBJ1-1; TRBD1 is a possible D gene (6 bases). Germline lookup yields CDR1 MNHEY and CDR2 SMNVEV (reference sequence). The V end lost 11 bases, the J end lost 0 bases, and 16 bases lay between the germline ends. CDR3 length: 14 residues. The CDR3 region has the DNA TGTGCCTCTCGCCCACAGGGACTGAACACTGAAGCTTTCTTT. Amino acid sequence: CASRPQGLNTEAFF.

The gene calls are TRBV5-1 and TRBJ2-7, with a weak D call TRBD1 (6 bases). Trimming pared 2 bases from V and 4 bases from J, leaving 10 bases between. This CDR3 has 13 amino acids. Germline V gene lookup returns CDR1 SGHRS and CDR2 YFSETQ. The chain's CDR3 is CASSLQGAYEQYF. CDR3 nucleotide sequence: TGCGCCAGCAGCTTACAGGGTGCGTACGAGCAGTACTTC.

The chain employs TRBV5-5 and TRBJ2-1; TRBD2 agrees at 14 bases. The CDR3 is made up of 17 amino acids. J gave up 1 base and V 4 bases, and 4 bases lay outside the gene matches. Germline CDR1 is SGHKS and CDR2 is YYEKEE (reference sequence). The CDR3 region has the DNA TGTGCCAGCAGCCCCCGACTAGCGGGGGGGTCCTACAATGAGCAGTTCTTC. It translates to CASSPRLAGGSYNEQFF.

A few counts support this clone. The CDR3 reads CASSSFGQADSYEQYF. CDR3 bases: TGTGCCAGCAGCTCCTTCGGACAGGCCGACTCCTACGAGCAGTACTTC. The J gene is TRBJ2-7, the V gene TRBV7-8; TRBD1 aligns across 7 bases. Germline-derived CDR1 and CDR2 are SGHVS and FQNEAQ. CDR3 length: 16 amino acids. The J segment lost 0 bases and the V segment lost 4 bases, leaving 9 bases of the junction unmatched. The full variable domain, with the rest looked up from reference TRBV7-8 and TRBJ2-7, is GAGVSQSPRYKVAKRGQDVALRCDPISGHVSLFWYQQALGQGPEFLTYFQNEAQLDKSGLPSDRFFAERPEGSVSTLKIQRTQQEDSAVYLCASSSFGQADSYEQYFGPGTRLTVT.